The 6 T cell receptor beta chains below come from one sample, sequenced in a study of blood T cell repertoires in COVID-19. The protocol was immunoSEQ multiplex PCR, while the TCRdb copy is restricted to in-frame clones and leaves out a portion. The sample carries a few hundred thousand clones, 80% to 90% recorded once. The sample consisted of PBMCs or T cells enriched from blood (not recorded which). These receptors were collected from a woman aged 25 to 45 who had recovered from COVID-19.

The J gene is TRBJ2-7, the V gene TRBV6-2 or TRBV6-3; possible D gene TRBD2, 5 bases. This CDR3 comprises 14 residues. Trimming left V 2 bases short and J 0 bases short, with 8 bases between. Germline lookup yields CDR1 MNHEY and CDR2 SVGEGT. The CDR3 loop reads CASSYLRASYEQYF. DNA of the CDR3: TGTGCCAGCAGTTACCTGCGGGCCTCCTACGAGCAGTACTTC.

The V call is TRBV3-1 (or the pseudogene TRBV3-2), the J call TRBJ2-7; perhaps TRBD2 as D (7 bases). Germline CDR1 is LGHDT and CDR2 is YNNKEL (reference sequence). Between the trimmed V and J ends, which lost 1 base and 2 bases, there was a span of 12 bases. This CDR3 spans 15 amino acids. CDR3 amino acids: CASSQAWGGPYEQYF. In nucleotides, the CDR3 is TGTGCCAGCAGCCAAGCATGGGGGGGCCCCTACGAGCAGTACTTC.

The chain links TRBV5-4 to TRBJ2-3, with D perhaps matching TRBD2 (6 bases). This CDR3 region has 16 residues. V was pared by 3 bases and J by 2 bases, with 16 bases between. From germline, CDR1 is SGHNT and CDR2 YYREEE (reference sequence). The CDR3 DNA follows: TGTGCCAGCAGCTCGCAAGCGGGTGGACTCACAGATACGCAGTATTTT. Protein sequence: CASSSQAGGLTDTQYF.

This clone occurred a few times. The J gene is TRBJ1-2, the V gene TRBV30; perhaps TRBD1 as D (5 bases). CDR3 length equals 13 residues. Deletions cut 2 bases from V and 4 bases from J, with 11 bases between. CDR1 is GTSNPN, CDR2 SVGIG, per germline (reference sequence). The CDR3: CAWSSSGGYGYTF. In DNA form, the CDR3 reads TGTGCCTGGAGTTCCTCGGGGGGCTATGGCTACACCTTC.

J is TRBJ2-5 and V is TRBV28; a possible D gene is TRBD2 (7 bases). With 5 bases removed from V and 1 base from J, the gap between germline ends came to 11 bases. CDR1 and CDR2 (germline): MDHEN, SYDVKM. The CDR3 runs to 14 residues. The CDR3 here is CASSGGAFQETQYF. CDR3 coding DNA: TGTGCCAGCAGTGGGGGGGCTTTCCAAGAGACCCAGTACTTC.

There are a few counts of this clone. This chain joins TRBV14 and TRBJ2-3; 8 bases map to TRBD2. V was pared by 4 bases and J by 1 base, with 4 bases of the junction left unmatched. The CDR3 is made up of 15 amino acids. Per the germline V gene, CDR1 is SGHDN and CDR2 is FVKESK. The CDR3 coding sequence is TGTGCCAGCAGCCTACAGGGACTAGGCACAGATACGCAGTATTTT. It is translated as CASSLQGLGTDTQYF.